The 7 T cell receptor beta chains given below trace back to one sample, sequenced in a study of technical replicates of blood from several donors. Some clones are missing from TCRdb's copy, which holds only in-frame ones; the method was immunoSEQ multiplex PCR. The sample contains tens of thousands of clones, approximately 94% of which appear only once. The source material was T cells isolated from PBMCs. Receptors originate from a human donor in good health.

The J gene is TRBJ2-7, the V gene TRBV10-3; 14 positions agree with TRBD2. CDR3 length: 15 residues. Germline-derived CDR1 and CDR2 are ENHRY and SYGVKD. Trimming cost V 2 bases and J 5 bases; bases outside gene matches: 2. The CDR3 here is CAISEMTSGRDEQYF. The CDR3 bases are TGTGCCATCAGTGAGATGACTAGCGGGAGGGACGAGCAGTACTTC.

This CDR3 is CASSQTAPNEKLFF. The CDR3, as DNA: TGCGCCAGCAGCCAGACAGCTCCTAATGAAAAACTGTTTTTT. The chain uses TRBV5-1 and TRBJ1-4; a possible D gene is TRBD1 (5 bases). Trimming cost V 4 bases and J 3 bases, with 10 bases left between them. The CDR3 contains 14 residues. The V gene's germline CDR1 is SGHRS and CDR2 YFSETQ.

The J gene is TRBJ2-3, the V gene TRBV30, with a tentative D call TRBD1 (5 bases). The germline V gene has CDR1 GTSNPN and CDR2 SVGIG (reference sequence). CDR3 length: 13 amino acids. Trimming stripped 0 bases from V and 6 bases from J, with 10 bases between. The CDR3 bases are TGTGCCTGGAGTGTACAGGATCCGGATACGCAGTATTTT. Its protein is CAWSVQDPDTQYF.

V gene TRBV27 combines with J gene TRBJ2-1, with a weak D call TRBD1 (6 bases). This CDR3 contains 13 residues. V dropped 3 bases and J dropped 5 bases, with 8 bases sitting between them. CDR1 and CDR2 (germline): MNHEY, SMNVEV (reference sequence). The CDR3 nucleotides are TGTGCCAGCAGTTTCTCAGGGGACAATGAGCAGTTCTTC. Amino acids: CASSFSGDNEQFF.

This clone was picked up one time. Here the CDR3 reads CASSLGQGASLGQPQHF. CDR3 in DNA: TGTGCCAGCAGCTTGGGACAGGGGGCTTCTCTAGGTCAGCCCCAGCATTTT. V is TRBV5-5 and J is TRBJ1-5, with TRBD1 matching 10 bases. Germline V gene sequence: CDR1 SGHKS, CDR2 YYEKEE (reference sequence). This CDR3 region has 17 residues. V lost 0 bases to trimming and J lost 6 bases; unmatched junction nucleotides: 9. Supplemented by reference TRBV5-5 and TRBJ1-5, the full variable domain reads DAGVTQSPTHLIKTRGQQVTLRCSPISGHKSVSWYQQVLGQGPQFIFQYYEKEERGRGNFPDRFSARQFPNYSSELNVNALLLGDSALYLCASSLGQGASLGQPQHFGDGTRLSIL.

The rearrangement uses TRBV5-4 and TRBJ2-7; 7 nucleotides agree with TRBD1. The germline V gene has CDR1 SGHNT and CDR2 YYREEE (reference sequence). This CDR3 has 11 amino acids. The V segment lost 3 bases and the J segment 6 bases; nucleotides outside the gene matches: 0. Written as DNA, the CDR3 is TGTGCCAGCAGCTCAGGGGGCGAGCAGTACTTC. Residues: CASSSGGEQYF.

This clone came up once. The V and J genes are TRBV20-1 and TRBJ1-1; no clear D. Per the germline V gene, CDR1 is DFQATT and CDR2 is SNEGSKA (reference sequence). V was clipped by 4 bases and J by 1 base, with 4 bases between them. The CDR3 has 11 residues. The CDR3 spells CSATRNTEAFF. The CDR3 DNA follows: TGCAGTGCTACCAGGAACACTGAAGCTTTCTTT.